Below are 19 T cell receptor beta chains sequenced from a single sample in a study of blood T cell repertoires in COVID-19 (dated by TCRdb to the early 2020s). To prepare the library, the immunoSEQ multiplex PCR assay was applied. TCRdb holds this immuneACCESS table with in-frame rearrangements only. Some clones are missing; in checked studies, unresolved V genes explain under half, and the rest has no known cause. Here the sample has approximately 44,000 clones; over 70% occur a single time. The ten largest make up approximately 30% of the sample. Sequencing input: peripheral blood. The receptors shown here come from a woman older than 75 with acute or convalescent COVID-19.

In DNA, the CDR3 is TGTGCCAGCAGTCTACCCACAGGGGGCTTTGGCCAGCCCCAGCATTTT. It specifies CASSLPTGGFGQPQHF. The rearrangement joins TRBV28 to TRBJ1-5; 9 bases align to TRBD1. CDR1 and CDR2 from the germline V gene are MDHEN and SYDVKM. Trimming removed 5 bases from V and 7 bases from J; junction bases left unmatched: 12. CDR3 length equals 16 residues.

This clone has a single count. The rearrangement uses TRBV5-1 and TRBJ1-6; the D gene is possibly TRBD1 (6 bases). The CDR3 is 14 residues long. The V gene lost 5 bases and the J gene lost 7 bases, with 13 bases spanning the gap. In germline, CDR1 is SGHRS, CDR2 YFSETQ. CDR3 protein: CASRSGGENSPLHF. In DNA, the CDR3 is TGCGCCAGCAGATCGGGGGGCGAGAATTCACCCCTCCACTTT.

The chain couples TRBV18 to TRBJ1-5; perhaps TRBD1 as D (6 bases). Germline lookup yields CDR1 KGHSH and CDR2 LQKENI. The CDR3 covers 15 residues. V was pared by 2 bases and J by 4 bases, with 12 bases between. CDR3 in DNA: TGTGCCAGCTCACCAACGGCACAGGGAAATCAGCCCCAGCATTTT. It translates to CASSPTAQGNQPQHF.

A few counts support this clone. The rearrangement uses TRBV10-3 and TRBJ2-1, with D unclear. V lost 3 bases, J lost 6 bases, and 9 bases lay in between. This CDR3 contains 13 residues. The V gene's germline CDR1 is ENHRY and CDR2 SYGVKD. The CDR3 DNA is TGTGCCATCAGTGACCGGAGTAGCAATGAGCAGTTCTTC. It specifies CAISDRSSNEQFF.

The chain recombines TRBV29-1 with TRBJ1-1, with 8 bases lining up with TRBD1. The CDR3 totals 13 residues. Unmatched junction bases numbered 1, after V lost 3 bases and J lost 1 base. Germline CDR1 SQVTM, CDR2 ANQGSEA. Here the CDR3 DNA reads TGCAGCGTTGACAGGGGGCAGAACACTGAAGCTTTCTTT. Translation gives CSVDRGQNTEAFF.

This clone was picked up a small number of times. This chain uses TRBV4-1 with TRBJ2-1; tentatively, D is TRBD2 (5 bases). The CDR3 is 15 amino acids. Germline CDR1 and CDR2: MGHRA and YSYEKL. Trimming shortened V by 0 bases and J by 9 bases, and 15 bases separated the two germline ends. CDR3 DNA sequence: TGCGCCAGCAGCCAAGAGAGCAGCGGTCTCCGTGAGCAGTTCTTC. This codes for CASSQESSGLREQFF.

The V and J genes are TRBV19 and TRBJ1-3, with no clear D. The V end was cut by 4 bases, the J end by 3 bases, with 10 bases between. CDR1 is LNHDA and CDR2 is SQIVND in the germline V gene (reference sequence). This CDR3 region has 14 residues. CDR3: CASSTQSSGNTIYF. CDR3 sequence (DNA): TGTGCCAGTAGTACCCAATCTAGTGGAAACACCATATATTTT.

This chain connects TRBV5-5 to TRBJ2-1; D gene unclear. Trimming removed 3 bases at V and 6 bases at J, with 10 bases between. CDR1 and CDR2 (germline): SGHKS, YYEKEE (reference sequence). The CDR3 is 13 residues long. DNA for the CDR3: TGTGCCAGCAGCTCCCTCAGGATCAATGAGCAGTTCTTC. It is translated as CASSSLRINEQFF.

This sequence joins TRBV18 and TRBJ2-1; 7 bases fit TRBD2. Trimming took 3 bases from V and 8 from J; bases not matched to a gene: 4. The CDR3 loop spans 13 amino acids. CDR1 is KGHSH and CDR2 is LQKENI in the germline V gene. The CDR3 reads CASSPRLADEQFF. CDR3 nucleotide sequence: TGTGCCAGCTCACCGAGGCTAGCGGATGAGCAGTTCTTC. The full variable domain, its missing parts supplied by reference TRBV18 and TRBJ2-1, is NAGVMQNPRHLVRRRGQEARLRCSPMKGHSHVYWYRQLPEEGLKFMVYLQKENIIDESGMPKERFSAEFPKEGPSILRIQQVVRGDSAAYFCASSPRLADEQFFGPGTRLTVL.

Worth noting for this clone: An end of the junction does not agree with germline; a read error may underlie this. This chain uses TRBV19 with TRBJ1-5; 7 bases map to TRBD1. In germline, CDR1 is LNHDA, CDR2 SQIVND (reference sequence). The CDR3 contains 15 residues. This CDR3 reads CAGSGEQGSWQPQHF. The CDR3 DNA sequence: TGTGCCGGTAGTGGGGAACAGGGGTCTTGGCAGCCCCAGCATTTT. Filled out from reference TRBV19 and TRBJ1-5, the complete variable domain reads DGGITQSPKYLFRKEGQNVTLSCEQNLNHDAMYWYRQDPGQGLRLIYYSQIVNDFQKGDIAEGYSVSREKKESFPLTVTSAQKNPTAFYLCAGSGEQGSWQPQHFGDGTRLSIL.

This CDR3 reads CASSRTLESTEAFF. Written as DNA, the CDR3 is TGTGCCAGCAGCCGAACTCTAGAGAGCACTGAAGCTTTCTTT. The chain joins TRBV14 to TRBJ1-1, with D unresolved. V was shortened by 4 bases and J by 4 bases, with 13 bases between the two germline ends. Per germline, CDR1 SGHDN and CDR2 FVKESK. This CDR3 spans 14 amino acids.

The chain employs TRBV19 and TRBJ1-5, with D possibly TRBD1 on 6 matching bases. V was cut by 1 base and J by 0 bases, with 13 bases left in between. The germline V gene has CDR1 LNHDA and CDR2 SQIVND (reference sequence). The CDR3 covers 17 residues. DNA for the CDR3: TGTGCCAGTAGTATAGGCCTACAGGGATCTAGCAATCAGCCCCAGCATTTT. Translated, it gives CASSIGLQGSSNQPQHF. Full variable domain (outside the CDR3, taken from reference TRBV19 and TRBJ1-5): DGGITQSPKYLFRKEGQNVTLSCEQNLNHDAMYWYRQDPGQGLRLIYYSQIVNDFQKGDIAEGYSVSREKKESFPLTVTSAQKNPTAFYLCASSIGLQGSSNQPQHFGDGTRLSIL.

In its sample, this clone was seen a few times. The chain couples TRBV5-1 to TRBJ1-1; D not resolved. Trimming removed 0 bases at V and 0 bases at J, with 6 bases between. CDR3 size: 14 residues. Germline loops: CDR1 SGHRS, CDR2 YFSETQ. The CDR3 loop is CASSLGHMNTEAFF. DNA of the CDR3: TGCGCCAGCAGCTTGGGACATATGAACACTGAAGCTTTCTTT. The entire variable domain, with the rest obtained from reference TRBV5-1 and TRBJ1-1, is as follows: KAGVTQTPRYLIKTRGQQVTLSCSPISGHRSVSWYQQTPGQGLQFLFEYFSETQRNKGNFPGRFSGRQFSNSRSEMNVSTLELGDSALYLCASSLGHMNTEAFFGQGTRLTVV.

In this sample, this clone turned up a few times. V gene TRBV15 combines with J gene TRBJ1-5, with 9 nucleotides matching TRBD1. CDR3 size: 14 residues. Germline V gene sequence: CDR1 LNHNV, CDR2 YYDKDF (reference sequence). J lost 7 bases, V lost 5 bases, and 6 bases had no gene match. In DNA, the CDR3 is TGTGCCACCAGCGCGGACAGGGGATGGCAGCCCCAGCATTTT. Translated, it gives CATSADRGWQPQHF.

The genes are TRBV18 and TRBJ1-6; D ambiguous. V lost 2 bases and J lost 5, with 10 bases in between. The CDR3 has 15 residues. In germline, CDR1 is KGHSH, CDR2 LQKENI. The CDR3 region is CASSPDGGNNSPLHF. Written as DNA, the CDR3 is TGTGCCAGCTCACCAGACGGCGGAAATAATTCACCCCTCCACTTT.

The genes are TRBV12-2 and TRBJ1-1; the table's D call of TRBD1 was not tested on the DNA. TRBV12-2 is recorded as a pseudogene. The CDR3 extends over 19 amino acids. The CDR3 sequence is CASRAVVVRHLLLNTEAFF. CDR3 in DNA: TGTGCAAGTCGGGCCGTGGTTGTCAGGCACCTCCTCTTAAACACTGAAGCTTTCTTT.

The CDR3 nucleotides are TGTGCCAGCAGTTACCGCGGGAGTACAGATACGCAGTATTTT. This gives the protein CASSYRGSTDTQYF. V and J are TRBV6-2 or TRBV6-3 and TRBJ2-3, with 7 bases aligning to TRBD2. This CDR3 spans 14 amino acids. The germline CDR1 and CDR2 sequences are MNHEY and SVGEGT. V was clipped by 2 bases and J by 3 bases; unmatched bases: 2.

In its sample, this clone was seen once. The rearrangement links TRBV7-6 to TRBJ1-5, with D possibly being TRBD1 (6 bases). The germline V and J ends were trimmed by 5 bases and 4 bases, with 12 bases remaining between them. The CDR3 spans 14 residues. The germline gives CDR1 SGHVS, CDR2 FNYEAQ. CDR3 nucleotides: TGTGCCAGCAGCGGCGGGGGGACAAATCAGCCCCAGCATTTT. This gives the protein CASSGGGTNQPQHF.

The chain has TRBV6-5 and TRBJ1-2, with D perhaps matching TRBD1 (5 bases). V was cut by 5 bases and J by 8 bases, with 18 bases left in between. CDR3 size: 14 residues. Germline assignment: CDR1 MNHEY and CDR2 SVGAGI. DNA of the CDR3: TGTGCCAGCAGTCCCCGGCAGGGCGTTACGGGCTACACCTTC. Its protein is CASSPRQGVTGYTF.